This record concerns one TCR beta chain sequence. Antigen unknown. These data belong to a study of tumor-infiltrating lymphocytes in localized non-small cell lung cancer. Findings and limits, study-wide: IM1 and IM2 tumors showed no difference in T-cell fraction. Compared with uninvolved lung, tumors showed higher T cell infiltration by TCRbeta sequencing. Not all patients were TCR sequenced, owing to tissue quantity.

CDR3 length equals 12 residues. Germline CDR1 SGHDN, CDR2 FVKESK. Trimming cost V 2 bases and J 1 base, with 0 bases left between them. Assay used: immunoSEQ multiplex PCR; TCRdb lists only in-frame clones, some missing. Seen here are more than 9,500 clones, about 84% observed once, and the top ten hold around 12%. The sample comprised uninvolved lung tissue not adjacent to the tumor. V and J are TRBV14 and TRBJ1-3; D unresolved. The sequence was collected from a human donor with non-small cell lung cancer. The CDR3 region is CASSQSGNTIYF. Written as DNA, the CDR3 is TGTGCCAGCAGCCAATCTGGAAACACCATATATTTT.